What follows are 14 T cell receptor beta chains derived from one specimen sequenced in a study of T cells in women clearing cervical HPV infection. Produced via immunoSEQ multiplex PCR; TCRdb's table is partial and in-frame only. The sample data list roughly 47,000 clones. The specimen was blood buffy coat. These receptors originate from a woman between 18 and 69 years old with a cervical HPV16 infection that either progressed to CIN3+ or cleared (not recorded which).

As for this clone: The CDR3 end is not reached by the read, which stops 3 residues before it; the germline J gene fills it in. The chain recombines TRBV7-3 with TRBJ2-1; the D gene is possibly TRBD1 (7 bases). Germline assignment: CDR1 SGHTA and CDR2 FQGTGA. The CDR3 loop spans 15 amino acids. Trimming took off 5 bases at V and 8 bases at J, with 19 bases between the two ends. The CDR3 loop reads CASSPRGDRGHEQFF. CDR3 DNA, as far as it was read: TGTGCCAGCAGCCCAAGGGGGGACAGAGGGCATGAG.

Concerning this clone: The read ends 3 residues before the CDR3 terminus; that terminus is restored from the germline J gene. The chain employs TRBV7-9 and TRBJ2-7; possibly TRBD2 for D (7 bases). Trimming took 1 base from V and 5 from J, leaving 15 bases between them. From germline, CDR1 is SEHNR and CDR2 FQNEAQ (reference sequence). The CDR3 contains 15 residues. CDR3 protein: CASSLDVGGRDEQYF. The CDR3 bases that were read are TGTGCCAGCAGCTTAGATGTGGGGGGGCGCGACGAG.

As concerns this clone: The read gets to within 3 residues of the CDR3 end, and the germline J gene fills in the rest. This sequence joins TRBV20-1 and TRBJ2-1, with 9 bases fitting TRBD2. V dropped 0 bases and J dropped 9; count of bases not matched to a gene: 6. Germline CDR1 reads DFQATT; CDR2 reads SNEGSKA (reference sequence). This CDR3 is 14 amino acids long. The CDR3 reads CSARDNSGRFEQFF. Partial CDR3 DNA: TGCAGTGCTAGAGATAACAGCGGGAGGTTTGAG.

With regard to this clone: Read coverage stops 3 residues before the CDR3 terminus; the germline J gene supplies the remainder. The gene calls are TRBV7-9 and TRBJ2-1; TRBD1 might be the D (7 bases). Looked up from germline, CDR1 is SEHNR and CDR2 is FQNEAQ (reference sequence). The CDR3 spans 15 residues. Between the trimmed V and J ends, which lost 4 bases and 3 bases, there was a span of 13 bases. The CDR3 bases that were read are TGTGCCAGCAGCTCCGACCAGGGGGGCTACAATGAG. It is translated as CASSSDQGGYNE. The whole CDR3 protein reads CASSSDQGGYNEQFF.

A remark on this clone: The CDR3 end falls 3 residues outside the read, so it is completed with the germline J gene. The chain combines TRBV30 with TRBJ1-5; 9 nucleotides line up with TRBD1. The CDR3 loop spans 17 amino acids. Trimming removed 7 bases from V and 7 bases from J; junction bases left unmatched: 20. CDR1 is GTSNPN, CDR2 SVGIG, per germline (reference sequence). CDR3 region: CASTSQGALVRGQPQHF. The covered CDR3 bases are TGTGCCTCAACTTCACAGGGGGCCCTTGTTCGAGGACAGCCC.

In regard to this clone: The CDR3 is cut off 3 residues early in the read; its end comes from the germline J gene. This chain joins TRBV14 and TRBJ1-3, with TRBD1 identical over 9 bases. Germline trimming cut 4 bases from V and 6 bases from J; bases unmatched to any gene: 1. There are 13 residues in the CDR3. The germline gives CDR1 SGHDN, CDR2 FVKESK. Here the CDR3 reads CASSRDRVNTIYF. CDR3 bases read: TGTGCCAGCAGCCGGGACAGGGTAAACACC.

As to this clone: The CDR3 goes on 3 residues after the read ends, and that part is filled in from the germline J gene. This chain joins TRBV7-3 and TRBJ1-2; 9 bases match TRBD1. Germline CDR1 reads SGHTA; CDR2 reads FQGTGA. The CDR3 runs 13 residues. V shed 5 bases and J 7 bases; nucleotides not matched to a gene: 5. CDR3 sequence: CASSAGTGFGYTF. The CDR3 DNA, read in part, is TGTGCCAGCAGCGCCGGGACAGGGTTTGGC.

With respect to this clone: Read coverage stops 3 residues before the CDR3 terminus; the germline J gene supplies the remainder. The chain joins TRBV30 to TRBJ2-3; TRBD1 is a possible D gene (5 bases). The CDR3 is 13 amino acids. The germline V gene has CDR1 GTSNPN and CDR2 SVGIG (reference sequence). CDR3 bases read: TGTGCCTGGACCTCGGACATTCGAGAGACG. Its protein product is CAWTSDIRET. The whole CDR3 sequence is CAWTSDIRETQYF. Using reference TRBV30 and TRBJ2-3 for the parts outside the CDR3, the full variable domain is SQTIHQWPATLVQPVGSPLSLECTVEGTSNPNLYWYRQAAGRGLQLLFYSVGIGQISSEVPQNLSASRPQDRQFILSSKKLLLSDSGFYLCAWTSDIRETQYFGPGTRLTVL.

On this clone itself: Read coverage stops 3 residues before the CDR3 terminus; the germline J gene supplies the remainder. This chain links TRBV10-3 with TRBJ1-1, with 8 bases aligning to TRBD1. V was clipped by 10 bases and J by 4 bases; unmatched bases: 8. This CDR3 is built from 13 residues. Germline lookup yields CDR1 ENHRY and CDR2 SYGVKD. The CDR3 is CATHQGAGTEAFF. Partial CDR3 DNA: TGTGCCACACATCAGGGGGCAGGCACTGAA.

Points on this clone: The sequence runs out 3 residues before the end of the CDR3; the remainder is reconstructed from the germline J gene. The genes are TRBV19 and TRBJ2-5, with 12 bases identical to TRBD1. The CDR3 extends over 15 amino acids. The ends lost 5 bases at V and 6 bases at J; junction bases unmatched: 7. The germline gives CDR1 LNHDA, CDR2 SQIVND (reference sequence). The CDR3 is CASSVPGQGAQTQYF. The CDR3 bases that were read are TGTGCCAGTAGTGTGCCGGGACAGGGGGCCCAGACC.

Notes on this clone: Sequencing ends 3 residues short of the CDR3 end; the germline J gene provides the rest. The rearrangement links TRBV7-6 to TRBJ2-4, with TRBD2 matching over 7 bases. The CDR3 length is 13 residues. CDR1 and CDR2 from the germline V gene are SGHVS and FNYEAQ. CDR3 sequence: CASSLGWDYGQYF. The sequenced CDR3 bases are TGTGCCAGCAGCTTAGGATGGGACTATGGT. The full variable domain, completed using reference TRBV7-6 and TRBJ2-4, is GAGVSQSPRYKVTKRGQDVALRCDPISGHVSLYWYRQALGQGPEFLTYFNYEAQQDKSGLPNDRFSAERPEGSISTLTIQRTEQRDSAMYRCASSLGWDYGQYFGAGTRLSVL.

In the case of this clone: Read coverage stops 3 residues before the CDR3 terminus; the germline J gene supplies the remainder. The chain carries TRBV18 and TRBJ2-7, with TRBD1 as a possible D gene (5 bases). The CDR3 spans 13 residues. V lost 3 bases, J lost 6 bases, and 12 bases lay in between. CDR1 is KGHSH and CDR2 is LQKENI in the germline V gene. CDR3 sequence: CASSPRLTAEQYF. CDR3 bases read: TGTGCCAGCTCACCGAGGCTGACAGCCGAG.

Concerning this clone itself: The DNA ends 3 residues before the CDR3 does, and the rest of the CDR3 is filled in from the germline J gene. This chain joins TRBV7-9 and TRBJ2-1, with TRBD2 as a possible D gene (6 bases). Per the germline V gene, CDR1 is SEHNR and CDR2 is FQNEAQ (reference sequence). Trimming pared 4 bases from V and 8 bases from J, leaving 18 bases between. This CDR3 region has 15 residues. The DNA read from the CDR3 is TGTGCCAGCAGCTCCCGGGACTTGAAACTTTATGAG. This encodes CASSSRDLKLYE. The whole CDR3 sequence reads CASSSRDLKLYEQFF.

With respect to this clone: A junction end diverges from the germline sequence, so it may reflect a read error. Read data end 3 residues before the CDR3 end; the end is taken from the germline J gene. The sample contains more than one DNA sequence encoding this CDR3. The chain joins TRBV6-1 to TRBJ1-3; no clear D. Germline lookup yields CDR1 MNHNS and CDR2 SASEGT. This CDR3 comprises 16 residues. The part of the CDR3 DNA that was read is TGTGCCAGCAGTGAAGAGGGCCTACGCTCTGGAAACACA. This codes for CASSEEGLRSGNT. The entire CDR3 protein reads CASSEEGLRSGNTIYF.